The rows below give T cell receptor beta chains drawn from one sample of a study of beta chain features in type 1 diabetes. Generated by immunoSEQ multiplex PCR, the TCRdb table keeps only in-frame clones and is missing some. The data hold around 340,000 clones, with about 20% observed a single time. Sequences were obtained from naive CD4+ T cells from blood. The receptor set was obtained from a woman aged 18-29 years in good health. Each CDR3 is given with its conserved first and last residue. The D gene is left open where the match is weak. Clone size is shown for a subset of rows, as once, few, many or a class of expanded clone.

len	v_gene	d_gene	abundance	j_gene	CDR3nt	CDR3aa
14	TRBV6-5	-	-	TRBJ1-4	TGTGCCAGCAGTTACTCTTTTAGCAATGAAAAACTGTTTTTT	CASSYSFSNEKLFF
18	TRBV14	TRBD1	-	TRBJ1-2	TGTGCCAGCAGCCAAGATCGCCTGGACAGGGGGCGCGTCTATGGCTACACCTTC	CASSQDRLDRGRVYGYTF
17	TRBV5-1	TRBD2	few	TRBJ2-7	TGCGCCAGCAGCCCGACTAGCGGCCTGAGGAGCTCCTACGAGCAGTACTTC	CASSPTSGLRSSYEQYF
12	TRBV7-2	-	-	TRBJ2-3	TGTGCCAGCAGCCCCGGGTCGGATACGCAGTATTTT	CASSPGSDTQYF
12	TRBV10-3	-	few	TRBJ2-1	TGTGCCATCAGTAGGGAGGACAATGAGCAGTTCTTC	CAISREDNEQFF
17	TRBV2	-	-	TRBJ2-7	TGTGCCAGCAGTGCCGGGGGTTCGAGCGGGTCCTACTACGAGCAGTACTTC	CASSAGGSSGSYYEQYF
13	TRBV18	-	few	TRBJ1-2	TGTGCCAGCTCGCCCGACAGTTCCTATGGCTACACCTTC	CASSPDSSYGYTF
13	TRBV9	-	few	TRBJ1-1	TGTGCCAGCAGCGCACAATTCAACACTGAAGCTTTCTTT	CASSAQFNTEAFF
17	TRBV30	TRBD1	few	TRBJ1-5	TGTGCCTGGAGTCAGGACAGGGGCCCGAGGAGCAATCAGCCCCAGCATTTT	CAWSQDRGPRSNQPQHF
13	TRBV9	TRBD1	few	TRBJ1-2	TGTGCCAGCAGCGTGGGGACAGGGGATGGCTACACCTTC	CASSVGTGDGYTF
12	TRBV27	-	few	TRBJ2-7	TGTGCCAGCAGTTTACAGTTTGGCGAGCAGTACTTC	CASSLQFGEQYF
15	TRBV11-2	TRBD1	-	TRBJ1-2	TGTGCCAGCAGCGACCTGAAGGGGGCTATAGATGGCTACACCTTC	CASSDLKGAIDGYTF
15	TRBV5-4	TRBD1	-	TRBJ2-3	TGTGCCAGCAGCTGGGACAGGGGGCGCCCAGATACGCAGTATTTT	CASSWDRGRPDTQYF
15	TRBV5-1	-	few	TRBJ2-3	TGCGCCAGCAGCTTAACTACACCCAGTAGTGATACGCAGTATTTT	CASSLTTPSSDTQYF
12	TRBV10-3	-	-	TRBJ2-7	TGTGCCATCAGTACAGCCACGGAACGGCAGTACTTC	CAISTATERQYF
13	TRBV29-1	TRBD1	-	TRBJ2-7	TGCAGCGTGCCGGGACAGGGAAACTACGAGCAGTACTTC	CSVPGQGNYEQYF
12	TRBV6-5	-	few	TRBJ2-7	TGTGCCAGCAGTTACAGGGGAGCGGGGCAGTACTTC	CASSYRGAGQYF
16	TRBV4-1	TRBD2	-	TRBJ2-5	TGCGCCAGCAGTCGACTAGCGGGAGGGTTCGGCGAGACCCAGTACTTC	CASSRLAGGFGETQYF
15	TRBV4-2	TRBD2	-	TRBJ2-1	TGTGCCAGCAGCCCTGGTGGGCGGGAGGGCAATGAGCAGTTCTTC	CASSPGGREGNEQFF
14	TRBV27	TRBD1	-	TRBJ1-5	TGTGCCACCGCGGGAGTACAGGGGGATCAGCCCCAGCATTTT	CATAGVQGDQPQHF
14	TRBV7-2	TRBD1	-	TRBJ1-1	TGTGCCAGCAGCTTAGGAGGGGGCGACCCTGAAGCTTTCTTT	CASSLGGGDPEAFF
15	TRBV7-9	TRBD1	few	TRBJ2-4	TGTGCCAGCAGCGCCGCTCAGGGGGCGTTAAACATTCAGTACTTC	CASSAAQGALNIQYF
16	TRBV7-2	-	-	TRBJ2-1	TGTGCCAGCACCTTCTTCAGTGGAACAGGGCGGAATGAGCAGTTCTTC	CASTFFSGTGRNEQFF
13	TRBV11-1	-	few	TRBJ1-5	TGTGCCAGCAGCTCAGGGGTGAGGCAGCCCCAGCATTTT	CASSSGVRQPQHF
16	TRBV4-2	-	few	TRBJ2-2	TGTGCCAGCAGCCAAGAGCGGCAGTTGAACACCGGGGAGCTGTTTTTT	CASSQERQLNTGELFF
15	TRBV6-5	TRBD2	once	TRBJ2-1	TGTGCCAGCAGCCTTCTAGCGGGAGCTTACAATGAGCAGTTCTTC	CASSLLAGAYNEQFF
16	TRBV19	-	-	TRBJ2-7	TGTGCCAGTAGTAGAGGGCGAGGGATTAGCTCCTACGAGCAGCACTTC	CASSRGRGISSYEQHF
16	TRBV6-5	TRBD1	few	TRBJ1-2	TGTGCCAGCAGTTACTCGAGCGGGACAGGGATCTATGGCTACACCTTC	CASSYSSGTGIYGYTF
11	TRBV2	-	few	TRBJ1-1	TGTGCCAGTGCGGTAGCGAGTGAAGCTTTCTTT	CASAVASEAFF
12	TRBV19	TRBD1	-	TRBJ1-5	TGTGCCAGCGGACAGGGGGCGCAGCCCCAGCATTTT	CASGQGAQPQHF
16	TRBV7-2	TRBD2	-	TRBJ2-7	TGTGCCAGCAGCCGAAGGACTAGCGGGACCCCCTACGAGCAGTACTTC	CASSRRTSGTPYEQYF
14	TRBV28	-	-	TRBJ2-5	TGTGCCAGCAGTTTAGCCCAGGGGGGAGAGACCCAGTACTTC	CASSLAQGGETQYF
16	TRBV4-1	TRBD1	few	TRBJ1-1	TGCGCCAGCAGCCGGCCGGGACAGGGTCGGTACACTGAAGCTTTCTTT	CASSRPGQGRYTEAFF
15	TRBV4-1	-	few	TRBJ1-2	TGCGCCAGCAGCCAACCTCAGGGCGGGAATTATGGCTACACCTTC	CASSQPQGGNYGYTF
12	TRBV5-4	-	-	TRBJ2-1	TGTGCCAGCAGCTTGGCGGACAGTGAGCAGTTCTTC	CASSLADSEQFF
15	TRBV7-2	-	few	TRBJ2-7	TGTGCCAGCAGCTTAGGAGGGACAAGTTCCTACGAGCAGTACTTC	CASSLGGTSSYEQYF
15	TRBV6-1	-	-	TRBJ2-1	TGTGCCAGCAATCCGGACTTGCTTTCCTACAATGAGCAGTTCTTC	CASNPDLLSYNEQFF
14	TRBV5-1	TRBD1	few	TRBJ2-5	TGCGCCAGCAGCCAGGGACAGGGGAAAAAGACCCAGTACTTC	CASSQGQGKKTQYF
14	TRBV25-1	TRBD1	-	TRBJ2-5	TGTGCCAGCAGTGGGACAGGGGGTAAAGAGACCCAGTACTTC	CASSGTGGKETQYF
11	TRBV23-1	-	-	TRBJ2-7	TGCGCCAGCAGTCAATCAAACGAGCAGTACTTC	CASSQSNEQYF
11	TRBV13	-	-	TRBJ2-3	TGTGCCAGCAGCGGGAGAGATACGCAGTATTTT	CASSGRDTQYF
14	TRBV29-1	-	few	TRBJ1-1	TGCAGCGTTGTATCCAGGACGGGGAGGACTGAAGCTTTCTTT	CSVVSRTGRTEAFF
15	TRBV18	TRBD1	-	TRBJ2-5	TGTGCCAGCTCAGTAACAGGGGGCAAACAAGAGACCCAGTACTTC	CASSVTGGKQETQYF
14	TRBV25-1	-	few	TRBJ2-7	TGTGCCAGCAGTGAACCTGGGGCCCGAGACGAGCAGTACTTC	CASSEPGARDEQYF
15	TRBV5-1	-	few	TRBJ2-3	TGCGCCAGCAGCTTCCGCGGGGGCCGCACAGATACGCAGTATTTT	CASSFRGGRTDTQYF
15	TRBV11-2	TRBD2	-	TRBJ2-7	TGTGCCAGCAGCCTCGGGGCTAGCGGGAAGTACGAGCAGTACTTC	CASSLGASGKYEQYF
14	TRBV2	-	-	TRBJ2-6	TGCGCGGGGACAGCGAACTCTGGGGCCAACGTCCTGACTTTC	CAGTANSGANVLTF
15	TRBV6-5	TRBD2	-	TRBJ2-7	TGTGCCAGCAGTTACTCGGTAGCGGGAGGGTACGAGCAGTACTTC	CASSYSVAGGYEQYF
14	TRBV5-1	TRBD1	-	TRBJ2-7	TGCGCCAGCAGCCTAGGGACAGGGATCTACGAGCAGTACTTC	CASSLGTGIYEQYF
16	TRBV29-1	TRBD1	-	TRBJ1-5	TGCAGCTTAAATAGGGGGCAGGGGCCGATCAATCAGCCCCAGCATTTT	CSLNRGQGPINQPQHF
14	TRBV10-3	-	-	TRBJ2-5	TGTGCCACCGAGAATGGCAGGCAGGGAGAGACCCAGTACTTC	CATENGRQGETQYF
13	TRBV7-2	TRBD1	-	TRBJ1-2	TGTGCCAGCAGTCGGGGACAGGGAGATGGCTACACCTTC	CASSRGQGDGYTF